The rows below give T cell receptor beta chains drawn from one sample of a study of regulatory T cells in long-lasting Graves disease. TCRdb fed the multiplex PCR reads into MiXCR, producing one record per CDR3 protein. The sample lists fewer than 550,000 distinct CDR3 sequences, about 15% seen once, with about 25% in the top ten. These data were also filed under a second study, of T cells in Graves' hyperthyroidism and ophthalmopathy.

Specimen: peripheral blood mononuclear cells (PBMCs), collected at new diagnosis, from a patient treated with antithyroid drugs. The receptors were sampled from a woman aged 40 to 65 with Graves disease. Each CDR3 is given with its conserved first and last residue. D genes are given only for firm matches. Clone size is given for some rows only: seen once, a few or many times, or a class if the clone is expanded.

v_gene,abundance,d_gene,j_gene,CDR3aa,CDR3nt
TRBV18,many,NA,TRBJ2-1,CASSPRSGPPEQFF,TGTGCCAGCTCACCACGGTCGGGACCCCCTGAGCAGTTCTTC
TRBV2,many,NA,TRBJ2-1,CASSEGTNYNEQFF,TGTGCCAGCAGTGAAGGGACAAATTACAATGAGCAGTTCTTC
TRBV3-1,many,NA,TRBJ2-5,CASSQEEGWRGETQYF,TGTGCCAGCAGCCAGGAGGAGGGGTGGAGGGGAGAGACCCAGTACTTC
TRBV30,many,NA,TRBJ2-1,CAWARGDRREQFF,TGTGCCTGGGCCCGCGGGGATCGGCGTGAGCAGTTCTTC
TRBV7-2,NA,NA,TRBJ1-5,CASSLSAGLHQPQHF,TGTGCCAGCAGCTTGAGTGCGGGGTTGCATCAGCCCCAGCATTTT
TRBV6-1,few,TRBD1,TRBJ1-2,CASRRDREDGYTF,TGTGCCAGCAGGAGGGACAGGGAGGATGGCTACACCTTC
TRBV12-5,few,NA,TRBJ1-1,CASGLVMGRGAFF,TGTGCTAGTGGTTTGGTAATGGGGAGGGGAGCTTTCTTT
TRBV12-3/TRBV12-4,few,NA,TRBJ2-7,CASSLSRGEQYF,TGTGCCAGCAGTTTGTCGCGAGGCGAGCAGTACTTC
TRBV3-1,NA,NA,TRBJ2-2,CASSQAAGTGELFF,TGTGCCAGCAGCCAAGCGGCGGGCACCGGGGAGCTGTTTTTT
TRBV5-1,many,NA,TRBJ2-2,CASSLLGQMNTGELFF,TGCGCCAGCAGCTTGTTGGGGCAAATGAACACCGGGGAGCTGTTTTTT
TRBV20-1,many,TRBD1,TRBJ2-7,CSAQRTGGGYEQYF,TGCAGTGCTCAAAGGACAGGGGGCGGCTACGAGCAGTACTTC
TRBV12-3/TRBV12-4,many,NA,TRBJ1-1,CASSTLTGRMNTEAFF,TGTGCCAGCAGTACACTGACAGGCAGGATGAACACTGAAGCTTTCTTT
TRBV6-1,many,TRBD1,TRBJ1-4,CASSEGGTGREKLFF,TGTGCCAGCAGTGAAGGGGGGACAGGTCGTGAAAAACTGTTTTTT
TRBV6-5,many,TRBD2,TRBJ2-1,CASSSGTSGAAEGFF,TGTGCCAGCAGTTCCGGGACTAGCGGGGCTGCAGAGGGGTTCTTC
TRBV19,few,TRBD2,TRBJ2-5,CATWGGTTQYF,TGTGCCACCTGGGGGGGGACCACCCAGTACTTC
TRBV4-1,NA,TRBD2,TRBJ2-1,CASSQFLAGAVTLYNEQFF,TGCGCCAGCAGCCAATTTCTAGCGGGGGCCGTCACCCTTTACAATGAGCAGTTCTTC
TRBV6-1,NA,NA,TRBJ1-2,CASNNQGGMVYGYTF,TGTGCCAGCAATAACCAGGGAGGGATGGTCTATGGCTACACCTTC
TRBV5-1,few,TRBD1,TRBJ1-2,CASSSDPGTGAGSYTF,TGCGCCAGCAGCTCGGACCCCGGGACAGGGGCCGGAAGCTACACCTTC
TRBV2,many,TRBD2,TRBJ2-3,CASSGFSGGADTQYF,TGTGCCAGCAGTGGCTTTAGCGGGGGGGCAGATACGCAGTATTTT
TRBV18,few,TRBD1,TRBJ2-7,CASSPQGGTGSSYEQYF,TGTGCCAGCTCACCACAGGGGGGGACAGGGAGTTCCTACGAGCAGTACTTC
TRBV5-8,few,NA,TRBJ2-6,CASSLRVSGANVLTF,TGTGCCAGCAGCTTAAGGGTCTCTGGGGCCAACGTCCTGACTTTC
TRBV4-1,few,NA,TRBJ1-4,CASSVGETEKLFF,TGCGCCAGCAGCGTAGGGGAAACGGAAAAACTGTTTTTT
TRBV12-5,few,NA,TRBJ1-2,CASGLFPIGGHNYGYTF,TGTGCTAGTGGTTTGTTCCCGATAGGGGGGCATAACTATGGCTACACCTTC
TRBV12-3/TRBV12-4,many,TRBD2,TRBJ2-3,CASSLTSGGGLTDTQYF,TGTGCCAGCAGCCTGACTAGCGGGGGGGGGCTCACAGATACGCAGTATTTT
TRBV19,NA,TRBD1,TRBJ2-7,CASSLRTGIHEQYF,TGTGCCAGTAGCCTGAGGACAGGGATCCACGAGCAGTACTTC
TRBV12-3/TRBV12-4,many,NA,TRBJ1-5,CASTRGAPSSDSNQPQHF,TGTGCCAGCACCCGCGGGGCCCCCTCCTCCGATAGCAATCAGCCCCAGCATTTT
TRBV12-3/TRBV12-4,few,TRBD1,TRBJ2-5,CASTIQGTQETQYF,TGTGCCAGCACCATACAGGGGACACAAGAGACCCAGTACTTC
TRBV2,many,TRBD1,TRBJ2-5,CASRGQFQETQYF,TGTGCCAGCAGGGGACAGTTCCAAGAGACCCAGTACTTC
TRBV2,many,NA,TRBJ1-5,CASREDTLIQPQHF,TGTGCCAGCAGGGAGGACACCCTGATTCAGCCCCAGCATTTT
TRBV12-3/TRBV12-4,many,TRBD2,TRBJ2-5,CASSLGRGGRETQYF,TGTGCCAGCAGTTTAGGCCGGGGGGGCAGAGAGACCCAGTACTTC
TRBV20-1,many,NA,TRBJ1-4,CSAPTQGREKLFF,TGCAGTGCCCCAACCCAGGGTCGTGAAAAACTGTTTTTT
TRBV5-1,NA,TRBD1,TRBJ1-1,CASSLAGTGVRAEAFF,TGCGCCAGCAGCTTGGCCGGGACAGGGGTTCGGGCTGAAGCTTTCTTT
TRBV15,few,NA,TRBJ1-1,CATSRDGFMNTEAFF,TGTGCCACCAGCAGAGATGGGTTCATGAACACTGAAGCTTTCTTT
TRBV11-2,many,TRBD2,TRBJ2-1,CASSLSASGGALGSYNEQFF,TGTGCCAGCAGCTTATCCGCTAGCGGGGGGGCCCTGGGATCCTACAATGAGCAGTTCTTC
TRBV5-5,NA,NA,TRBJ2-3,CASRPWGSTDTQYF,TGTGCCAGCAGACCATGGGGTAGCACAGATACGCAGTATTTT
TRBV24-1,NA,NA,TRBJ2-7,CATSEGYEQYF,TGTGCCACCAGTGAGGGTTACGAGCAGTACTTC
TRBV30,many,NA,TRBJ1-1,CAWIPPNTEAFF,TGTGCCTGGATTCCCCCGAACACTGAAGCTTTCTTT
TRBV3-1,many,NA,TRBJ1-1,CASSQGRIRMNTEAFF,TGTGCCAGCAGCCAAGGCCGCATCCGCATGAACACTGAAGCTTTCTTT
TRBV6-2/TRBV6-3,many,TRBD2,TRBJ2-1,CASSRSGGTTYNEQFF,TGTGCCAGCAGCCGTAGCGGGGGGACAACCTACAATGAGCAGTTCTTC
TRBV6-2/TRBV6-3,few,TRBD2,TRBJ2-3,CASRPPPGAGGPTDTQYF,TGTGCCAGCAGACCCCCCCCGGGGGCGGGGGGCCCCACAGATACGCAGTATTTT
TRBV18,many,NA,TRBJ1-4,CASSPPGINEKLFF,TGTGCCAGCTCGCCGCCGGGGATTAATGAAAAACTGTTTTTT
TRBV20-1,many,NA,TRBJ1-1,CSAPKLMNTEAFF,TGCAGTGCCCCGAAGCTCATGAACACTGAAGCTTTCTTT
TRBV28,NA,NA,TRBJ1-2,CATRQIINGYTF,TGTGCCACCCGACAGATAATCAATGGCTACACCTTC
TRBV20-1,many,NA,TRBJ1-1,CSARAGWNVNTEAFF,TGCAGTGCTAGAGCAGGTTGGAATGTGAACACTGAAGCTTTCTTT
TRBV6-2/TRBV6-3,NA,NA,TRBJ2-1,CASSYDVRGEQFF,TGTGCCAGCAGTTACGATGTGAGGGGTGAGCAGTTCTTC
TRBV7-9,many,TRBD2,TRBJ2-1,CASSRLGGGYNEQFF,TGTGCCAGCAGCCGACTGGGCGGGGGATACAATGAGCAGTTCTTC
TRBV28,once,NA,TRBJ1-1,CASSSPGGGKTEAFF,TGTGCCAGCAGTTCCCCCGGTGGAGGGAAAACTGAAGCTTTCTTT
TRBV28,many,TRBD1,TRBJ1-2,CASRVNPGGANYGYTF,TGTGCCAGCAGAGTCAACCCAGGGGGCGCTAACTATGGCTACACCTTC
TRBV12-3/TRBV12-4,few,NA,TRBJ1-4,CASSPKVAEAEKLFF,TGTGCCAGCAGTCCCAAGGTGGCTGAGGCTGAAAAACTGTTTTTT
TRBV29-1,many,TRBD1,TRBJ2-7,CSVSYGTGPYEQYF,TGCAGCGTGTCCTACGGGACAGGCCCCTACGAGCAGTACTTC
TRBV28,NA,NA,TRBJ1-2,CASSFLSGGYTF,TGTGCCAGCAGTTTTTTATCCGGGGGCTACACCTTC
TRBV30,many,NA,TRBJ2-2,CACPEGTGELFF,TGTGCCTGCCCGGAGGGTACCGGGGAGCTGTTTTTT
TRBV4-1,few,NA,TRBJ1-4,CASSQIGGEKLFF,TGCGCCAGCAGCCAGATTGGAGGAGAAAAACTGTTTTTT
TRBV14,few,NA,TRBJ2-2,CASSLLTANTGELFF,TGTGCCAGCAGCCTCCTGACAGCAAACACCGGGGAGCTGTTTTTT